This TCR beta chain was sequenced in a study of blood T cell repertoires in COVID-19. Study at large: The United States, Italy and Spain provided the acute and convalescent COVID-19 samples. T cells, B-cell-depleted T cells, or PBMCs provided the cDNA or gDNA that served as material.

Under the authors' procedure: Estimation of nucleated cell counts was performed using reference gene primer amplification. Sequencing was performed with immunoSEQ multiplex PCR; in TCRdb, only in-frame clones are kept and a portion is missing. Clone size and the V and J calls come from that table; the DNA yielded D and trimming. Here the sample spans over 100,000 clones, roughly 89% being singletons. V was pared by 3 bases and J by 4 bases, with 27 bases of the junction left unmatched. The CDR3 is 23 residues long. From germline, CDR1 is MDHEN and CDR2 SYDVKM. The clonotype originates from a human donor in a cohort sampled during active COVID-19. V usage is TRBV28 and J usage is TRBJ2-2; 9 bases align to TRBD2. Sequencing was done on a sample of peripheral blood. This CDR3 reads CASSFSSLGGPWSGGMGTGELFF. In nucleotides, the CDR3 is TGTGCCAGCAGTTTTTCATCCCTCGGGGGACCCTGGAGCGGGGGGATGGGCACCGGGGAGCTGTTTTTT. The full variable domain, in which reference TRBV28 and TRBJ2-2 provide the parts outside the CDR3, is DVKVTQSSRYLVKRTGEKVFLECVQDMDHENMFWYRQDPGLGLRLIYFSYDVKMKEKGDIPEGYSVSREKKERFSLILESASTNQTSMYLCASSFSSLGGPWSGGMGTGELFFGEGSRLTVL.